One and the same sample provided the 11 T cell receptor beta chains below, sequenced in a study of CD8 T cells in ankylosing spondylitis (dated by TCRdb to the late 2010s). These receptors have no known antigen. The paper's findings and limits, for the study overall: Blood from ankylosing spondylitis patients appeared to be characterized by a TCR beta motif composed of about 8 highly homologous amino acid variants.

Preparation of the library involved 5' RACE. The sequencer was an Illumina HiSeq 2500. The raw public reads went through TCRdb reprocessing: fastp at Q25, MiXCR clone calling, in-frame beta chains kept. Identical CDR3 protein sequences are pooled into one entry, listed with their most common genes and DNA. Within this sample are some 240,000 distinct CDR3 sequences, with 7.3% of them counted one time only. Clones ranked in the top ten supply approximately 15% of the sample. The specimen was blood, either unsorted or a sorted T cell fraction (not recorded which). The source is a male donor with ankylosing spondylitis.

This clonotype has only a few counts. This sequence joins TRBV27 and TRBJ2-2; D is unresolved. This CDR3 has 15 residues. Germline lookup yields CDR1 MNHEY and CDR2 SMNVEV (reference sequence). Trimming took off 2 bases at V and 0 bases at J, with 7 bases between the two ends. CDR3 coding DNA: TGTGCCAGCAGTTTAAAGGCGGCGAACACCGGGGAGCTGTTTTTT. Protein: CASSLKAANTGELFF.

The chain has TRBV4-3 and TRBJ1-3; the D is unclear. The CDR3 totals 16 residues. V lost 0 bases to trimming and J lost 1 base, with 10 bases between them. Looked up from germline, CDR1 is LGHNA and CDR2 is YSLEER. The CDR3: CASSQDGHSSGNTIYF. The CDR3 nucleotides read TGCGCCAGCAGCCAAGATGGGCATTCTTCTGGAAACACCATATATTTT.

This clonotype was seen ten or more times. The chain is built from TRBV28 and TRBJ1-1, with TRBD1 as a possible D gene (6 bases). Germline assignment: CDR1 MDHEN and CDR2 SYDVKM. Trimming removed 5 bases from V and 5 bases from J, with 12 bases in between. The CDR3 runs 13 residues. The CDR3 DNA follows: TGTGCCAGCAGTGCCTCAGGGGCAACTGAAGCTTTCTTT. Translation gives CASSASGATEAFF.

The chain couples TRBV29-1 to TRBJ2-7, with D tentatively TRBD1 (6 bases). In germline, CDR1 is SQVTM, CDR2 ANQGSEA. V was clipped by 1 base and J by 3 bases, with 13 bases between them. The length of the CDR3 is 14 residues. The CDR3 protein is CSVEGAGAYYEQYF. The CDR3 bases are TGCAGCGTTGAAGGCGCAGGGGCTTACTACGAGCAGTACTTC.

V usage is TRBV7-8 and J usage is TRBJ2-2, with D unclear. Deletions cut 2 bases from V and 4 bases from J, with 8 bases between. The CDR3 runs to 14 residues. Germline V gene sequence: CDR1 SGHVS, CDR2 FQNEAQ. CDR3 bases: TGTGCCAGCAGCTTATACGGAACCACCGGGGAGCTGTTTTTT. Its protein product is CASSLYGTTGELFF.

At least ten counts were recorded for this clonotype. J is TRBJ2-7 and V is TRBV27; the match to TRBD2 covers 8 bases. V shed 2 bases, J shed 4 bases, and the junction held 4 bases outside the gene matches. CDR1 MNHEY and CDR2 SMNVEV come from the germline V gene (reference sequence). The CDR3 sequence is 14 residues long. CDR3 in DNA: TGTGCCAGCAGTTTAACCAGCGGGAGATACGAGCAGTACTTC. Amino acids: CASSLTSGRYEQYF.

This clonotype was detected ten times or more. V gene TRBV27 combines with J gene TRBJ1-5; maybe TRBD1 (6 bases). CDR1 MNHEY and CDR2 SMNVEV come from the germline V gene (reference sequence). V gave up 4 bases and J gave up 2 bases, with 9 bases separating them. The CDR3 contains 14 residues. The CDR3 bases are TGTGCCAGCAGTTCGGGGGCCGGCAATCAGCCCCAGCATTTT. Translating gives CASSSGAGNQPQHF.

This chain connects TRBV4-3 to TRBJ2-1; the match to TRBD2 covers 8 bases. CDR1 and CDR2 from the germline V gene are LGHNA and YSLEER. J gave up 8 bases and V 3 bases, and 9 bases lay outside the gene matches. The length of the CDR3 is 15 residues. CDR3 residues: CASSHATSVGDEQFF. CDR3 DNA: TGCGCCAGCAGCCATGCGACTAGCGTGGGCGATGAGCAGTTCTTC.

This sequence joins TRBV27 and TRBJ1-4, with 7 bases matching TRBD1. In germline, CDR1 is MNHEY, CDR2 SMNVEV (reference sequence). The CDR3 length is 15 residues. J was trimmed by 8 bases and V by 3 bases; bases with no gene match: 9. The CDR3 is CASSLNWTGREKLFF. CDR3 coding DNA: TGTGCCAGCAGTTTGAATTGGACAGGACGGGAAAAACTGTTTTTT.

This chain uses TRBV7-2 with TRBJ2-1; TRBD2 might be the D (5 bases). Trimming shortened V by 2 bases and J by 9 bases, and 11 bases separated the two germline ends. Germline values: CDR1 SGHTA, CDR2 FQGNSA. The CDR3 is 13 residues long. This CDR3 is CASSLSSGSEQFF. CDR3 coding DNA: TGTGCCAGCAGCTTAAGTTCGGGGAGTGAGCAGTTCTTC.

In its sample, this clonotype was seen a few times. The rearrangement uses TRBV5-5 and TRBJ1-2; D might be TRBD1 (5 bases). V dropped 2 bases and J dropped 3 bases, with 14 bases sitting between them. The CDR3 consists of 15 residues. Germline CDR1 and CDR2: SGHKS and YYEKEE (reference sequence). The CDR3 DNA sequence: TGTGCCAGCAGCTTAGGAGGGGCGCAGTACTATGGCTACACCTTC. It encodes CASSLGGAQYYGYTF. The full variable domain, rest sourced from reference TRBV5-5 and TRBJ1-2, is DAGVTQSPTHLIKTRGQQVTLRCSPISGHKSVSWYQQVLGQGPQFIFQYYEKEERGRGNFPDRFSARQFPNYSSELNVNALLLGDSALYLCASSLGGAQYYGYTFGSGTRLTVV.